The 28 T cell receptor beta chains presented below share a single source sample, sequenced in a study of cytotoxic CD8 clonotypes in ibrutinib-treated CLL. The repertoire was sequenced with immunoSEQ multiplex PCR; TCRdb's copy has only in-frame clones and lacks some. This sample has 9,000 or so clones, with 61% found just once. Sequenced here: PBMCs, sampled before ibrutinib treatment. These receptors all come from a human donor with chronic lymphocytic leukemia.

V gene TRBV6-5 combines with J gene TRBJ1-3, with no clear D. With 2 bases removed from V and 4 bases from J, the gap between germline ends came to 12 bases. The CDR3 is 15 residues long. CDR1 MNHEY and CDR2 SVGAGI come from the germline V gene. The CDR3 sequence is CASSYHPRSGNTIYF. The CDR3 coding sequence is TGTGCCAGCAGTTACCACCCAAGGTCCGGAAACACCATATATTTT.

This chain uses TRBV2 with TRBJ1-2; D might be TRBD1 (6 bases). V was pared by 2 bases and J by 8 bases, with 15 bases between. This CDR3 contains 14 residues. The germline V gene encodes CDR1 SNHLY and CDR2 FYNNEI. In DNA form, the CDR3 reads TGTGCCAGCAGTGAAACGAGGGGGGCGGCGGGCTACACCTTC. Its translation is CASSETRGAAGYTF.

This CDR3 is CASSELVNEQYF. CDR3 nucleotides: TGTGCCAGCAGCGAACTAGTTAACGAGCAGTACTTC. V is TRBV7-9 and J is TRBJ2-7, with D possibly TRBD2 on 5 matching bases. Germline V gene data show CDR1 as SEHNR and CDR2 as FQNEAQ (reference sequence). Trimming took 5 bases from V and 5 from J, leaving 10 bases between them. CDR3 length: 12 residues.

V gene TRBV4-2 combines with J gene TRBJ2-6, with D possibly being TRBD1 (6 bases). The CDR3 has 18 residues. V dropped 4 bases and J dropped 0 bases, with 16 bases sitting between them. Germline lookup yields CDR1 LGHNA and CDR2 YNFKEQ. CDR3 amino acids: CASSPRDTRSSGANVLTF. CDR3 DNA sequence: TGTGCCAGCAGCCCCAGGGACACGAGGTCCTCTGGGGCCAACGTCCTGACTTTC.

The chain uses TRBV20-1 and TRBJ1-2; D is unresolved. Looked up from germline, CDR1 is DFQATT and CDR2 is SNEGSKA (reference sequence). V was pared by 6 bases and J by 8 bases, with 13 bases between. This CDR3 has 11 residues. This chain's CDR3 is CSARTGEGYTF. The CDR3 region has the DNA TGCAGTGCGAGGACCGGGGAAGGCTACACCTTC.

The chain is built from TRBV27 and TRBJ2-4; TRBD2 might be the D (5 bases). Germline V gene data show CDR1 as MNHEY and CDR2 as SMNVEV (reference sequence). The CDR3 has 14 amino acids. Deletions cut 2 bases from V and 7 bases from J, with 12 bases between. The CDR3 nucleotides read TGTGCCAGCAGTTTAGGGTGGGAGAGGAACATTCAGTACTTC. This sequence encodes CASSLGWERNIQYF.

This clone was seen once. CDR3 sequence: CASSKLAGGRRTDTQYF. The CDR3 nucleotides are TGTGCCAGCAGCAAACTAGCGGGGGGGCGGCGCACAGATACGCAGTATTTT. The rearrangement uses TRBV7-2 and TRBJ2-3, with 13 bases aligning to TRBD2. This CDR3 has 17 amino acids. The germline V gene has CDR1 SGHTA and CDR2 FQGNSA. The junction had 6 bases not matched to a gene; V was cut back by 5 bases and J by 1 base.

This clone was seen more than once but under ten times. The rearrangement joins TRBV7-9 to TRBJ1-2; D is unresolved. The CDR3 covers 17 residues. Trimming pared 4 bases from V and 0 bases from J, leaving 18 bases between. Germline values: CDR1 SEHNR, CDR2 FQNEAQ (reference sequence). CDR3 sequence: CASSYHGRHPPNYGYTF. As DNA, the CDR3 is TGTGCCAGCAGCTACCATGGTCGTCACCCTCCTAACTATGGCTACACCTTC.

This clone has only one observation. The chain links TRBV20-1 to TRBJ2-7; D uncertain. Germline V gene data show CDR1 as DFQATT and CDR2 as SNEGSKA (reference sequence). The CDR3 consists of 10 residues. Trimming cost V 5 bases and J 6 bases, with 8 bases left between them. The CDR3: CSAPTLEQYF. The CDR3 DNA is TGCAGTGCTCCAACCCTCGAGCAGTACTTC.

This clone was seen a few times. Here the CDR3 DNA reads TGTGCCTGGAGTTACATTTTGGGAAATGAAAAACTGTTTTTT. Protein product: CAWSYILGNEKLFF. The chain combines TRBV30 with TRBJ1-4; D is unclear. The germline gives CDR1 GTSNPN, CDR2 SVGIG (reference sequence). CDR3 length: 14 amino acids. Trimming took off 2 bases at V and 5 bases at J, with 12 bases between the two ends.

The gene calls are TRBV7-3 and TRBJ2-4, with 7 bases that match TRBD1. Unmatched junction bases numbered 8, after V lost 1 base and J lost 14 bases. Germline values: CDR1 SGHTA, CDR2 FQGTGA. The CDR3 spans 13 residues. DNA for the CDR3: TGTGCCAGCAGCTTAATTTGTGAGGGGGCGGAGTACTTC. Translated, it gives CASSLICEGAEYF.

This rearrangement joins TRBV6-6 to TRBJ1-1; 8 bases are shared with TRBD1. CDR3 length: 15 amino acids. V lost 7 bases, J lost 1 base, and 8 bases stayed unmatched. Germline assignment: CDR1 MNHNY and CDR2 SVGAGI (reference sequence). The CDR3 region is CASIIWTGTNTEAFF. The CDR3 DNA is TGTGCCAGCATTATCTGGACAGGGACGAACACTGAAGCTTTCTTT.

The V gene is TRBV6-5, the J gene TRBJ2-5, with D uncertain. From germline, CDR1 is MNHEY and CDR2 SVGAGI. The V gene lost 0 bases and the J gene lost 2 bases, with 4 bases spanning the gap. CDR3 length equals 13 residues. As DNA, the CDR3 is TGTGCCAGCAGTTACTCGGGTCAAGAGACCCAGTACTTC. Translating it yields CASSYSGQETQYF.

This chain links TRBV2 with TRBJ1-2; D is unresolved. This CDR3 region has 11 residues. CDR1 and CDR2 (germline): SNHLY, FYNNEI. V was shortened by 9 bases and J by 8 bases, with 13 bases between the two germline ends. The CDR3 here is CASGSMWGYTF. The DNA for the CDR3 is TGTGCCAGTGGCTCCATGTGGGGCTACACCTTC.

V usage is TRBV10-2 and J usage is TRBJ1-1, with D possibly TRBD1 on 5 matching bases. The CDR3 is 17 amino acids. V lost 6 bases and J lost 0, with 20 bases in between. CDR1 is WSHSY and CDR2 is SAAADI in the germline V gene. The CDR3 sequence is CASRMMGTGTMNTEAFF. DNA for the CDR3: TGCGCCAGCAGGATGATGGGGACGGGAACCATGAACACTGAAGCTTTCTTT.

The chain couples TRBV5-1 to TRBJ2-5; D not certain. The V and J ends lost 0 bases and 5 bases respectively, with 5 bases between them. Germline assignment: CDR1 SGHRS and CDR2 YFSETQ. This CDR3 is 12 amino acids long. The CDR3 coding sequence is TGCGCCAGCAGCTTGGTGGGGGAGACCCAGTACTTC. Amino acid sequence: CASSLVGETQYF.

As regards this clone: Without the conserved terminal phenylalanine or tryptophan, this CDR3 likely stems from a read error. The limits of the CDR3 on the DNA are not certain, so only TCRdb's listed CDR3 is given. The J gene is TRBJ1-3, the V gene TRBV19. A total of 12 residues make up the CDR3, ends included. Germline CDR1 reads LNHDA; CDR2 reads SQIVND (reference sequence). The CDR3 loop is CASSRGTFGGRC.

The chain uses TRBV7-2 and TRBJ1-3; TRBD1 matches at 7 bases. This CDR3 region has 13 residues. Per germline, CDR1 SGHTA and CDR2 FQGNSA. The J segment lost 4 bases and the V segment lost 4 bases, leaving 1 base of the junction unmatched. DNA for the CDR3: TGTGCCAGCAGCTGGGACAGAGGAAACACCATATATTTT. Its translation is CASSWDRGNTIYF.

The chain has TRBV6-5 and TRBJ1-1; no definite D call. Between the trimmed V and J ends, which lost 4 bases and 1 base, there was a span of 7 bases. The CDR3 has 13 amino acids. The germline V gene has CDR1 MNHEY and CDR2 SVGAGI. The CDR3 region is CASSWKRNTEAFF. The CDR3 DNA reads TGTGCCAGCAGTTGGAAGCGGAACACTGAAGCTTTCTTT.

The count of this clone is one. This chain connects TRBV18 to TRBJ2-7, with D perhaps given as TRBD1 or TRBD2 (5 bases each). Germline V lookup: CDR1 KGHSH, CDR2 LQKENI. The CDR3 spans 12 residues. The V gene lost 3 bases and the J gene lost 13 bases, with 16 bases spanning the gap. CDR3 residues: CASSPGARHTYF. As DNA, the CDR3 is TGTGCCAGCTCACCCGGGGCTCGCCATACCTACTTC.

This rearrangement joins TRBV5-4 to TRBJ2-1; 15 bases fit TRBD2. CDR3 length: 14 residues. The germline V gene has CDR1 SGHNT and CDR2 YYREEE (reference sequence). V lost 2 bases and J lost 14; bases outside the gene matches: 5. The DNA of the CDR3 is TGTGCCAGCAGCTTAGGACTAGCGGGAGGGCGGGAGTTCTTC. Its translation: CASSLGLAGGREFF.

The chain carries TRBV5-1 and TRBJ2-2, with TRBD1 as a possible D gene (5 bases). Trimming left V 3 bases short and J 9 bases short, with 15 bases between. CDR1 and CDR2 (germline): SGHRS, YFSETQ. The CDR3 runs 14 residues. Here the CDR3 DNA reads TGCGCCAGCAGCTCAACCCAGGGTTTCAGGGAGCTGTTTTTT. Translating gives CASSSTQGFRELFF.

The rearrangement uses TRBV19 and TRBJ2-2; D unresolved. Trimming pared 3 bases from V and 1 base from J, leaving 9 bases between. CDR3 length: 15 residues. In germline, CDR1 is LNHDA, CDR2 SQIVND (reference sequence). The CDR3 sequence is CASSIGQVNTGELFF. Here the CDR3 DNA reads TGTGCCAGTAGTATCGGGCAGGTGAACACCGGGGAGCTGTTTTTT. Filled out from reference TRBV19 and TRBJ2-2, the complete variable domain reads DGGITQSPKYLFRKEGQNVTLSCEQNLNHDAMYWYRQDPGQGLRLIYYSQIVNDFQKGDIAEGYSVSREKKESFPLTVTSAQKNPTAFYLCASSIGQVNTGELFFGEGSRLTVL.

This chain joins TRBV19 and TRBJ2-7; 7 bases align to TRBD2. The CDR3 has 14 amino acids. The germline gives CDR1 LNHDA, CDR2 SQIVND (reference sequence). With 7 bases clipped from V and 2 bases from J, the junction kept 8 bases outside the gene matches. The CDR3 nucleotides read TGTGCCAGTAAGGTGGGAGCGGGACCCTACGAGCAGTACTTC. Amino acid sequence: CASKVGAGPYEQYF.

V and J are TRBV6-4 and TRBJ2-7; D remains ambiguous. Germline V gives CDR1 MRHNA, CDR2 SNTAGT. V was pared by 3 bases and J by 2 bases, with 14 bases between. CDR3 length: 15 residues. The CDR3 loop is CASSDAVKIPYEQYF. The CDR3 DNA follows: TGTGCCAGCAGTGATGCGGTAAAGATTCCCTACGAGCAGTACTTC.

This chain connects TRBV6-1 to TRBJ2-1; 8 bases line up with TRBD2. CDR3 length: 16 residues. The germline V gene has CDR1 MNHNS and CDR2 SASEGT. V gave up 2 bases and J gave up 5 bases; unmatched junction bases: 8. For the CDR3, the DNA is TGTGCCAGCAGTGAATTTACCGGGGGGGAGAACAATGAGCAGTTCTTC. Residues: CASSEFTGGENNEQFF.

The J gene is TRBJ1-5, the V gene TRBV19; 9 bases are shared with TRBD1. Germline values: CDR1 LNHDA, CDR2 SQIVND (reference sequence). The CDR3 extends over 15 amino acids. V gave up 4 bases and J gave up 9 bases; unmatched junction bases: 10. The CDR3, as DNA: TGTGCCAGTAGTACTCGACAGGGGGGCGTGAGGCCCCAGCATTTT. Translated, it gives CASSTRQGGVRPQHF.

This sequence joins TRBV29-1 and TRBJ1-2; D gene uncertain. The CDR3 has 12 amino acids. The germline CDR1 and CDR2 sequences are SQVTM and ANQGSEA. Deletions cut 6 bases from V and 1 base from J, with 9 bases between. The CDR3 region is CSVEKLNYGYTF. DNA of the CDR3: TGCAGCGTCGAAAAACTTAACTATGGCTACACCTTC.